This TCR beta chain was sequenced for a study of early T cells in non-severe SARS-CoV-2 infection. Whole-study context: Sequencing of bulk RNA from unsorted whole blood was done, without chain pairing. Study-level findings and limits: In VDJdb matching, anti-spike CD8 responses were favored while private and CD4 specificities went missing.

As part of library construction, unique molecular identifiers were attached to individual cDNA molecules. TCRdb recomputed calls from the 5' RACE reads with MiXCR, one row per CDR3 protein. The profile shows 39,000 or so distinct CDR3 sequences, 4.5% to 7% of them singletons. About this clonotype itself: Its antigen is as yet unknown.

With 4 bases removed from V and 5 bases from J, the gap between germline ends came to 13 bases. The germline V gene has CDR1 SGHKS and CDR2 YYEKEE (reference sequence). The CDR3 contains 13 residues. Material: whole blood, obtained at baseline. The TCR was taken from an adult who was a healthcare worker with PCR-confirmed SARS-CoV-2 infection or an uninfected control (not recorded which). The V gene is TRBV5-5, the J gene TRBJ2-7, with D maybe TRBD2 (6 bases). Here the CDR3 reads CASSRGNSDEQYF. DNA for the CDR3: TGTGCCAGCAGCCGGGGGAATTCGGACGAGCAGTACTTC.